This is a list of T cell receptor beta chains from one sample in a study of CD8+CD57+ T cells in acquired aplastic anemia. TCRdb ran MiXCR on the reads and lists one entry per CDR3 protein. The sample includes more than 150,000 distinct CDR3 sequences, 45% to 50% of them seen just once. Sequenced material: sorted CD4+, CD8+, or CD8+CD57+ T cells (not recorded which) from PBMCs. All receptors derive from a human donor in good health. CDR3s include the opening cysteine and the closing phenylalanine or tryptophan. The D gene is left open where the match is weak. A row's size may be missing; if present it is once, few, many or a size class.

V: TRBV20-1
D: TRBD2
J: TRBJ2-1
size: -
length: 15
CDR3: CSASGREGDYNEQSF
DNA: TGCAGTGCTAGCGGCCGGGAGGGGGACTACAATGAGCAGTCCTTC

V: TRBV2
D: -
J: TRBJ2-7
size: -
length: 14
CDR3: CASSGLYQEYEQYF
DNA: TGTGCCAGCAGTGGATTATATCAGGAATACGAGCAGTACTTC

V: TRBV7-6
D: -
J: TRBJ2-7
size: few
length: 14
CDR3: CASSLASASYEQYF
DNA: TGTGCCAGCAGCTTAGCATCAGCCTCCTACGAGCAGTACTTC

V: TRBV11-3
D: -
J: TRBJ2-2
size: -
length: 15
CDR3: CASSLAGTNTGELFF
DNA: TGTGCCAGCAGCTTGGCCGGGACAAACACCGGGGAGCTGTTTTTT

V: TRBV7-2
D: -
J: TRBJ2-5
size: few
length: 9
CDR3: CARLETQYF
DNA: TGTGCCAGATTAGAGACCCAGTACTTC

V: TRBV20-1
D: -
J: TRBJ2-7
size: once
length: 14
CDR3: CSARVDRFPYEQYF
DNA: TGCAGTGCTAGAGTGGATAGATTCCCCTACGAGCAGTACTTC

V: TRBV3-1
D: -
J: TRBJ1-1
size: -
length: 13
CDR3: CASSPTTVTEAFF
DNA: TGTGCCAGCAGCCCGACGACCGTCACTGAAGCTTTCTTT

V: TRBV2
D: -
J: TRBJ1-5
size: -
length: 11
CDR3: CASSPGATQHF
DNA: TGTGCCAGCAGTCCCGGGGCAACCCAGCATTTT

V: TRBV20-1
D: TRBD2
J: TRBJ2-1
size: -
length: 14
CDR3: CSALPGLGYNEQFF
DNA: TGCAGTGCTCTTCCGGGACTAGGCTACAATGAGCAGTTCTTC

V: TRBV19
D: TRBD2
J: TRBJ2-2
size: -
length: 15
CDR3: CASSTPSGNTGELFF
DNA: TGTGCCAGTAGTACGCCTAGCGGGAACACCGGGGAGCTGTTTTTT

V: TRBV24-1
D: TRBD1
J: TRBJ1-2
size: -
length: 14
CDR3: CATSDATGTVGYTF
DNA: TGTGCCACCAGTGATGCAACCGGGACAGTTGGCTACACCTTC

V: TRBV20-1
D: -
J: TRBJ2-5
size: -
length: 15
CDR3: CSARDWGTLQETQYF
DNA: TGCAGTGCTAGAGATTGGGGGACATTACAAGAGACCCAGTACTTC

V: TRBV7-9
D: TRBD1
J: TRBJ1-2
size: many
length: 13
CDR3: CASSFRTGDGYTF
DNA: TGTGCCAGCAGCTTTAGGACAGGGGATGGCTACACCTTC

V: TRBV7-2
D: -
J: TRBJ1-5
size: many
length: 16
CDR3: CASSLASGPDNQPQHF
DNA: TGTGCCAGCAGCTTAGCGTCCGGCCCGGATAATCAGCCCCAGCATTTT

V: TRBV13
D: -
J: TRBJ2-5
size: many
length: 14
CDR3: CASSLQGDQETQYF
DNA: TGTGCCAGCAGCTTACAGGGTGACCAAGAGACCCAGTACTTC

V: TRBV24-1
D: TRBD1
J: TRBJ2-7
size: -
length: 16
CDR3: CATSDSGQGLFYEQYF
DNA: TGTGCCACCAGTGACAGCGGACAGGGCCTCTTCTACGAGCAGTACTTC

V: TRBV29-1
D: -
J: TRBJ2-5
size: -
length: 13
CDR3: CSTAGQIQETQYF
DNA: TGCAGCACCGCGGGACAGATCCAAGAGACCCAGTACTTC

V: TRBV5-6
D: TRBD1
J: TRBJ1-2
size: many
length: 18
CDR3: CASSHTSGTGVVRDGYTF
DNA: TGTGCCAGCAGCCACACTTCCGGGACAGGTGTCGTCCGGGATGGCTACACCTTC

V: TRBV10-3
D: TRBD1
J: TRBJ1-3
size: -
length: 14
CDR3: CAIRLTGETNTIYF
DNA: TGTGCCATCAGGCTGACAGGGGAGACAAACACCATATATTTT

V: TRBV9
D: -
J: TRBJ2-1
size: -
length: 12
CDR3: CASSVEDNEQFF
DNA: TGTGCCAGCAGCGTAGAAGACAATGAGCAGTTCTTC

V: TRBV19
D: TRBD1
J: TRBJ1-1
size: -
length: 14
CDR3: CASRIRGANAEAFF
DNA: TGTGCCAGTAGGATCAGGGGGGCGAACGCTGAAGCTTTCTTT

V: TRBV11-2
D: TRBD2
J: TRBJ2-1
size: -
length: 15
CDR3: CASSLGTSDYNEQFF
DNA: TGTGCCAGCAGCTTAGGGACTAGCGACTACAATGAGCAGTTCTTC

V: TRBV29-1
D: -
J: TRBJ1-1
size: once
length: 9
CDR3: CSAPNEAFF
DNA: TGCAGCGCACCAAATGAAGCTTTCTTT

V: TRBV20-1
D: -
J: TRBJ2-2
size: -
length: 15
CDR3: CSARDRLTNTGELFF
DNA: TGCAGTGCTAGAGATCGTCTCACGAACACCGGGGAGCTGTTTTTT

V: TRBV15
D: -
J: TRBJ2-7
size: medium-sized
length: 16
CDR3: CATSRGLGVTSYEQYF
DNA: TGTGCCACCAGCAGAGGATTAGGGGTGACCTCCTACGAGCAGTACTTC

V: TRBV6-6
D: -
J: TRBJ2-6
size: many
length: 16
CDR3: CASSYSRTPGANVLTF
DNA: TGTGCCAGCAGTTACTCCAGGACTCCTGGGGCCAACGTCCTGACTTTC

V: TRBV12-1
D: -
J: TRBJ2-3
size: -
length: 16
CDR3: CASSSSSLENTDTQYF
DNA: TGTGCCAGCAGCTCGTCCTCTCTAGAGAACACAGATACGCAGTATTTT

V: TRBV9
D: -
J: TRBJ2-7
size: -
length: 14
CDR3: CASSVGQGRYEQYF
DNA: TGTGCCAGCAGCGTAGGCCAGGGAAGGTACGAGCAGTACTTC

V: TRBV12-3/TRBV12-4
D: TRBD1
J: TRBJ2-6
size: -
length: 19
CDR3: CASSLPGTGGASGANVLTF
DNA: TGTGCCAGCAGCCTACCGGGGACAGGGGGCGCCTCTGGGGCCAACGTCCTGACTTTC

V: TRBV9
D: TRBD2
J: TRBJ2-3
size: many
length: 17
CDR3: CASTRTSGRAGPDTQYF
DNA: TGTGCCAGCACCCGGACTAGCGGGAGGGCCGGCCCAGATACGCAGTATTTT

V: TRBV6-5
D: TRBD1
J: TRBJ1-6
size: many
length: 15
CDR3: CASSYRTGANSPLHF
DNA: TGTGCCAGCAGTTACAGGACAGGCGCAAATTCACCCCTCCACTTT

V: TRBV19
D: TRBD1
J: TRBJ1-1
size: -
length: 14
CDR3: CASRPTGGITEAFF
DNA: TGTGCCAGTAGGCCGACAGGGGGCATCACTGAAGCTTTCTTT

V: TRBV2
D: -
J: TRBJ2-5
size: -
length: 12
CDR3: CASSPGLGTQYF
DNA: TGTGCCAGCTCACCGGGACTTGGGACCCAGTACTTC

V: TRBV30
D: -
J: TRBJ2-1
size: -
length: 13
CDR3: CAWSVHPLNEQFF
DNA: TGTGCCTGGAGTGTACATCCCCTCAATGAGCAGTTCTTC

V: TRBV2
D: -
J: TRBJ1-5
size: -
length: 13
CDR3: CASRGQNNQPQHF
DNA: TGTGCCAGCCGTGGACAGAACAATCAGCCCCAGCATTTT

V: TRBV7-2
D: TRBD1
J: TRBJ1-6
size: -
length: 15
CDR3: CASSPRDRANSPLHF
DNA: TGTGCCAGCAGCCCCCGGGACAGGGCAAATTCACCCCTCCACTTT

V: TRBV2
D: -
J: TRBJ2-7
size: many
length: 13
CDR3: CASSEGTTYEQYF
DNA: TGTGCCAGCAGTGAAGGGACCACCTACGAGCAGTACTTC

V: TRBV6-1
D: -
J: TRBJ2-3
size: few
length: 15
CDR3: CASNGQFSSTDTQYF
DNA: TGTGCCAGCAATGGACAGTTCTCTAGCACAGATACGCAGTATTTT

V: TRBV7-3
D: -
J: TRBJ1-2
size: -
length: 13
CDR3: CASSPGRLYGYTF
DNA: TGTGCCAGCAGCCCGGGCAGGCTCTATGGCTACACCTTC

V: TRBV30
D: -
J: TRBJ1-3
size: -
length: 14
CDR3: CAWSLVFSGNTIYF
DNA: TGTGCCTGGAGTCTTGTGTTCTCTGGAAACACCATATATTTT

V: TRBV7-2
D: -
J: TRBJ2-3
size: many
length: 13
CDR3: CASSSRGTDTQYF
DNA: TGTGCCAGCAGCTCCCGGGGCACAGATACGCAGTATTTT